This record covers a single T cell receptor (beta chain). Trimming left V 2 bases short and J 1 base short, with 11 bases between. The CDR3 is 15 residues long. Germline V CDR1 and CDR2: SGHRS, YFSETQ. This sample was included in a study of blood T cell repertoires in COVID-19. Overall study: Samples representing acute and convalescent COVID-19 were sourced from the United States, Italy and Spain.

Methods used by the authors: Amplification of reference gene primers provided the estimated nucleated cell counts. Some clones are missing from TCRdb's copy, which holds only in-frame ones; the method was immunoSEQ multiplex PCR. That table furnishes V, J and clone size, whereas the DNA furnished D and trimming. This sample carries 200,000 to 250,000 clones, under 95% of them seen once, and the ten largest clones take more than 0.95%. Input material: peripheral blood. This clonotype was sampled from a man aged 30 to 39 with acute or convalescent COVID-19. The chain couples TRBV5-1 to TRBJ2-3; TRBD2 is a possible D gene (6 bases). The CDR3: CASSFTSLGTDTQYF. In DNA, the CDR3 is TGCGCCAGCAGCTTCACTAGCCTCGGCACAGATACGCAGTATTTT.